The present entry profiles one T cell receptor beta chain with its context. The data stem from a study of blood T cell repertoires in COVID-19. Original handling: Reference gene primers were amplified, and this amplification served to estimate nucleated cell counts. This table comes from immunoSEQ multiplex PCR, and its TCRdb copy is limited to in-frame clones, with some not included. V and J calls and clone size are those listed in that table; D and trimming were worked out from the DNA. The sample records approximately 290,000 clones, 90% being singletons. Sequencing was done on a sample of PBMCs or T cells enriched from blood (not recorded which). This clonotype was sampled from a woman in her twenties or thirties who had recovered from COVID-19.

CDR3 sequence: CAWRGRGANSPLHF. CDR3 sequence (DNA): TGTGCCTGGAGGGGTCGGGGGGCGAATTCACCCCTCCACTTT. The chain couples TRBV30 to TRBJ1-6, with a possible D match to TRBD1 (6 bases). The CDR3 is made up of 14 amino acids. Germline V gene data show CDR1 as GTSNPN and CDR2 as SVGIG (reference sequence). V was pared by 3 bases and J by 7 bases, with 13 bases between.